This T cell receptor (beta chain) appears in the sequencing data of a study of cytomegalovirus exposure and HLA in healthy donors. Overall study: There were some 380 genotyped donors. Of these, about 81% fell in the genetic ancestry cluster associated with self-reported Caucasian donors.

PCR amplification relied on 60 Vbeta primers (plus 13 Jbeta primers). The method was immunoSEQ multiplex PCR; TCRdb's version includes in-frame clones alone and lacks a portion of them. Of roughly 160,000 clones listed, 70% to 90% are singletons. Study results and caveats: With high specificity and sensitivity, the classifier reportedly diagnosed cytomegalovirus status. Differences between HLA loci emerged in a later analysis of TCR association rates, with DRB1 most and HLA-C fewest.

With respect to this clone: The antigen remains unidentified.

Sample: PBMCs. The receptor comes from a man in his late teens or twenties in good health and CMV-seropositive.

The CDR3 coding sequence is TGTGCCAGCAGCTTAGAGGGGCCCGGGGAGCTGTTTTTT. Translated: CASSLEGPGELFF. V usage is TRBV7-9 and J usage is TRBJ2-2; possible D gene TRBD1, 5 bases. CDR3 length: 13 amino acids. Germline loops: CDR1 SEHNR, CDR2 FQNEAQ (reference sequence). The V end was cut by 1 base, the J end by 6 bases, with 6 bases between.